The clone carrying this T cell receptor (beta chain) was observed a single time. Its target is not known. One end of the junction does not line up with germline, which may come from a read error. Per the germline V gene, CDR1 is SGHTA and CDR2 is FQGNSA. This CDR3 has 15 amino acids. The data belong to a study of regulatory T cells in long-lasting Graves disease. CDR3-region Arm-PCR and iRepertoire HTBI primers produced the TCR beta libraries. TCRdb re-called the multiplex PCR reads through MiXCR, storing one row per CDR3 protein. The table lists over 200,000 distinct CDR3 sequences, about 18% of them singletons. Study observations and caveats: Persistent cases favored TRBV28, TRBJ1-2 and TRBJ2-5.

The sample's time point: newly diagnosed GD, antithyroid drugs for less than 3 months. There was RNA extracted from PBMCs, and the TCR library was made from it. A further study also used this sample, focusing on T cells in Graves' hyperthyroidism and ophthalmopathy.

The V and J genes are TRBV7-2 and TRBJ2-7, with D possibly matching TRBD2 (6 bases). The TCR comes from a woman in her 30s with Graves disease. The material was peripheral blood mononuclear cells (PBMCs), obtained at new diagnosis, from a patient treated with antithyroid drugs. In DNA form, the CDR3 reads TGTGCCACCAGCTCCGTGGCGGGAAGCTCCTACGAGCAGTACTTC. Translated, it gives CATSSVAGSSYEQYF.